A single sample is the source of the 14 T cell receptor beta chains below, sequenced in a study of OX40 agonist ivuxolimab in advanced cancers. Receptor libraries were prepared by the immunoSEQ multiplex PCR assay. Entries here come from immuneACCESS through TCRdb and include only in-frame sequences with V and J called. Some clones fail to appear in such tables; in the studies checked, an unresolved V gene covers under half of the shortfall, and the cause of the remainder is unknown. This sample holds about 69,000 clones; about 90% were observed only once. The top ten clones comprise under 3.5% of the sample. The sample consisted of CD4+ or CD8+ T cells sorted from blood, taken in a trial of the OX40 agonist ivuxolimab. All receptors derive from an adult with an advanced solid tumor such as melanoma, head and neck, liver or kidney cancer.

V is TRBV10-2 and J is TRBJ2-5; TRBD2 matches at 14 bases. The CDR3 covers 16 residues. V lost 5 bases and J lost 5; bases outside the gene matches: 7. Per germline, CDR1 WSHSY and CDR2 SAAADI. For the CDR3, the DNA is TGCGCCAGCAGTCGGGGACTAGCGGGAGTGTTTGAGACCCAGTACTTC. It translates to CASSRGLAGVFETQYF.

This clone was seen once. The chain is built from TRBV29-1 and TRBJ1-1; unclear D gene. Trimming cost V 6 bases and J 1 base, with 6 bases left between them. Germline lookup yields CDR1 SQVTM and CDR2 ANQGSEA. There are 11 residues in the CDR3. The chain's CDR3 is CSVPKNTEAFF. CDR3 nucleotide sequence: TGCAGCGTACCAAAGAACACTGAAGCTTTCTTT.

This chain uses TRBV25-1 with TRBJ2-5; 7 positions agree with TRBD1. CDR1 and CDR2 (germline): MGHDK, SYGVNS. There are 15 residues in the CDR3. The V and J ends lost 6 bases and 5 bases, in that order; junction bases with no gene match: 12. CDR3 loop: CASSEARGRGETQYF. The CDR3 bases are TGTGCCAGCAGCGAAGCTAGGGGGCGCGGGGAGACCCAGTACTTC.

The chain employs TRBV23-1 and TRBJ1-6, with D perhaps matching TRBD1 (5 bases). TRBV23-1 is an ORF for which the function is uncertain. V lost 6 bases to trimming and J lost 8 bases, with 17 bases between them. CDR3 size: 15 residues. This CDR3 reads CASSPPGHGDSPLHF. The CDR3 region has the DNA TGCGCCAGCAGCCCCCCGGGGCATGGGGATTCACCCCTCCACTTT.

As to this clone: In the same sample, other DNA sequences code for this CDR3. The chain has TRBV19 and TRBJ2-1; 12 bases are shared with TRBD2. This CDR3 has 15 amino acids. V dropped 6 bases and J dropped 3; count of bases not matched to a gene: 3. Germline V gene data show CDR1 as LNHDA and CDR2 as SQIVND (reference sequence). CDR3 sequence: CASSRTSGDYNEQFF. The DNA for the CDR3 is TGTGCCAGTAGCCGGACTAGCGGGGACTACAATGAGCAGTTCTTC.

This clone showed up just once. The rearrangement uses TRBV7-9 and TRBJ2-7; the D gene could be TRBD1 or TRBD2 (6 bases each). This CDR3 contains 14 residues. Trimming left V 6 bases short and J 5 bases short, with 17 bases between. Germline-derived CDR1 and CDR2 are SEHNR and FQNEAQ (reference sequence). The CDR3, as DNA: TGTGCCAGCAGTGATCCCCGGGGGCGGAACGAGCAGTACTTC. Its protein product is CASSDPRGRNEQYF.

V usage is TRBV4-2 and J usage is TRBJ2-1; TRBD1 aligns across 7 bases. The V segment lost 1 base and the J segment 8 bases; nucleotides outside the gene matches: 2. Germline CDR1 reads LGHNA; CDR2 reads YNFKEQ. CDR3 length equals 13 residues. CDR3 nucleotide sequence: TGTGCCAGCAGCCAAGGGGGACAGCATGAGCAGTTCTTC. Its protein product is CASSQGGQHEQFF.

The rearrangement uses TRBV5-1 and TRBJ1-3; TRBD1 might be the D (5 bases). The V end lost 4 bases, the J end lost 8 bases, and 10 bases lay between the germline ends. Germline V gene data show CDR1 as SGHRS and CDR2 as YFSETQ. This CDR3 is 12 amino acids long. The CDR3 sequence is CASSPGGHTIYF. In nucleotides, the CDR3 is TGCGCCAGCAGCCCTGGGGGACACACCATATATTTT.

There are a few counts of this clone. The CDR3 loop reads CSAMRETQYF. CDR3 nucleotides: TGCAGTGCTATGCGAGAGACCCAGTACTTC. The V and J genes are TRBV20-1 and TRBJ2-5; D uncertain. The CDR3 has 10 residues. Germline loops: CDR1 DFQATT, CDR2 SNEGSKA (reference sequence). V was pared by 4 bases and J by 4 bases, with 4 bases between.

The CDR3 loop is CASSQRNGDQPQHF. The CDR3 nucleotides are TGTGCCAGCAGCCAAAGGAATGGGGATCAGCCCCAGCATTTT. This rearrangement joins TRBV7-9 to TRBJ1-5; D not certain. The CDR3 runs to 14 residues. V lost 5 bases and J 5 bases, leaving 13 bases between the germline ends. Germline V gene lookup returns CDR1 SEHNR and CDR2 FQNEAQ (reference sequence).

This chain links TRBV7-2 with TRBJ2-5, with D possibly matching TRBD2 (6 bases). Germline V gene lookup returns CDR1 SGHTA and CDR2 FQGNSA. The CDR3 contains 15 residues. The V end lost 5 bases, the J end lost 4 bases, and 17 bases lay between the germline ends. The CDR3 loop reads CASSPLLGGGETQYF. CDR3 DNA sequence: TGTGCCAGCAGCCCCCTGTTGGGGGGTGGAGAGACCCAGTACTTC. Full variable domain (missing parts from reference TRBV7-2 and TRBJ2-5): GAGVSQSPSNKVTEKGKDVELRCDPISGHTALYWYRQSLGQGLEFLIYFQGNSAPDKSGLPSDRFSAERTGGSVSTLTIQRTQQEDSAVYLCASSPLLGGGETQYFGPGTRLLVL.

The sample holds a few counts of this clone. CDR3 amino acids: CASMAAGYNSPLHF. The DNA of the CDR3 is TGTGCCAGCATGGCCGCGGGATATAATTCACCCCTCCACTTT. The J gene is TRBJ1-6, the V gene TRBV27; D gene uncertain. Germline values: CDR1 MNHEY, CDR2 SMNVEV (reference sequence). The V gene lost 7 bases and the J gene lost 4 bases, with 11 bases spanning the gap. CDR3 length equals 14 residues.

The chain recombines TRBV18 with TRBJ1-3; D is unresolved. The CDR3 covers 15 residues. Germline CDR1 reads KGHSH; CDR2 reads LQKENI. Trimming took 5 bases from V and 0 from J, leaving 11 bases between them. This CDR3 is CASSSGGSSGNTIYF. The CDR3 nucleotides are TGTGCCAGCTCATCCGGCGGGAGCTCTGGAAACACCATATATTTT.

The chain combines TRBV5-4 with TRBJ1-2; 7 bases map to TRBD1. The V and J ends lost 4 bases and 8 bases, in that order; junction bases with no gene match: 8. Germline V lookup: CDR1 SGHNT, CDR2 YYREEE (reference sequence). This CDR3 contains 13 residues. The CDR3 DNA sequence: TGTGCCAGCAGCGCATCTCGGGACAGAGGCTACACCTTC. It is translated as CASSASRDRGYTF.